This entry concerns a single TCR beta chain. Its specificity is not known. Germline loops: CDR1 WSHSY, CDR2 SAAADI. This CDR3 is built from 13 residues. V was pared by 6 bases and J by 7 bases, with 3 bases of the junction left unmatched. This entry is derived from a study of T cell responses to AZD1222 COVID-19 vaccine. General study points: Breadth and depth of Spike-specific TCRs rose after two AZD1222 doses.

Here immunoSEQ multiplex PCR was the method, and the copy in TCRdb shows in-frame clones only, minus some. The sample includes about 130,000 clones, about 93% of them seen just once. The V gene is TRBV10-2, the J gene TRBJ2-1, with TRBD2 matching over 10 bases. The receptor was isolated from an adult who received the AZD1222 COVID-19 vaccine. Sequencing was performed on peripheral blood, taken 28 days after the second AZD1222 dose. The CDR3 DNA follows: TGCGCCAGCAGGACGGGACTAGCGAATGAGCAGTTCTTC. Translated, it gives CASRTGLANEQFF.